These 21 T cell receptor beta chains share one sample of origin, sequenced in a study of cytomegalovirus exposure and HLA in healthy donors. 13 Jbeta primers and 60 Vbeta primers were used for the PCR. Repertoires were generated with immunoSEQ multiplex PCR, while TCRdb's copy carries only in-frame clones and drops some. The sample contains some 130,000 clones, approximately 74% of which appear only once. The sample taken for sequencing was PBMCs. These receptors came from a male donor in good health and CMV-seronegative.

V is TRBV19 and J is TRBJ1-6; 8 bases map to TRBD1. The V segment lost 3 bases and the J segment 10 bases; nucleotides outside the gene matches: 17. The CDR3 covers 18 residues. Germline V gene lookup returns CDR1 LNHDA and CDR2 SQIVND (reference sequence). CDR3 DNA: TGTGCCAGTAGTATCAACCCCCCGACAGGGGAAGGTATCTCACCCCTCCACTTT. It codes for CASSINPPTGEGISPLHF.

The chain combines TRBV11-2 with TRBJ2-7, with TRBD2 matching over 12 bases. The germline gives CDR1 SGHAT, CDR2 FQNNGV. Trimming removed 6 bases from V and 5 bases from J; junction bases left unmatched: 8. This CDR3 comprises 15 residues. The CDR3 region has the DNA TGTGCCAGCAGTCACCCGGGACTAGCGGGTGACGAGCAGTACTTC. It yields the protein CASSHPGLAGDEQYF. The complete variable domain, with remaining parts taken from reference TRBV11-2 and TRBJ2-7, reads EAGVAQSPRYKIIEKRQSVAFWCNPISGHATLYWYQQILGQGPKLLIQFQNNGVVDDSQLPKDRFSAERLKGVDSTLKIQPAKLEDSAVYLCASSHPGLAGDEQYFGPGTRLTVT.

The chain has TRBV30 and TRBJ2-5; possibly TRBD1 for D (5 bases). The CDR3 has 15 residues. CDR1 and CDR2 from the germline V gene are GTSNPN and SVGIG (reference sequence). Trimming removed 1 base from V and 1 base from J, with 13 bases in between. The DNA of the CDR3 is TGTGCCTGGAGTGGAAGGGCTGACAGCCAAGAGACCCAGTACTTC. Translating gives CAWSGRADSQETQYF.

The chain joins TRBV5-6 to TRBJ2-7, with D possibly being TRBD1 (6 bases). This CDR3 is built from 14 residues. V was pared by 4 bases and J by 5 bases, with 16 bases between. Germline CDR1 is SGHDT and CDR2 is YYEEEE. CDR3 sequence (DNA): TGTGCCAGCAGCGGGACACAGGGTTCCCACGAGCAGTACTTC. Protein: CASSGTQGSHEQYF. Variable domain in full (rest from reference TRBV5-6 and TRBJ2-7): DAGVTQSPTHLIKTRGQQVTLRCSPKSGHDTVSWYQQALGQGPQFIFQYYEEEERQRGNFPDRFSGHQFPNYSSELNVNALLLGDSALYLCASSGTQGSHEQYFGPGTRLTVT.

This clone is a singleton in its sample. The chain recombines TRBV19 with TRBJ2-2; TRBD1 agrees at 7 bases. Germline V gives CDR1 LNHDA, CDR2 SQIVND (reference sequence). J was trimmed by 5 bases and V by 3 bases; bases with no gene match: 3. The CDR3 runs 14 residues. The CDR3 loop reads CASSIHRGTGELFF. In nucleotides, the CDR3 is TGTGCCAGTAGTATCCACAGGGGAACCGGGGAGCTGTTTTTT.

V and J are TRBV7-6 and TRBJ2-7, with TRBD1 matching over 7 bases. Per germline, CDR1 SGHVS and CDR2 FNYEAQ. V gave up 4 bases and J gave up 1 base; unmatched junction bases: 7. The CDR3 loop spans 15 amino acids. CDR3 amino acids: CASSYRQGESYEQYF. DNA for the CDR3: TGTGCCAGCAGCTATCGTCAGGGGGAATCCTACGAGCAGTACTTC.

The V gene is TRBV9, the J gene TRBJ2-1, with TRBD1 as a possible D gene (6 bases). Germline-derived CDR1 and CDR2 are SGDLS and YYNGEE. V lost 2 bases to trimming and J lost 11 bases, with 20 bases between them. This CDR3 comprises 15 residues. The CDR3 nucleotides are TGTGCCAGCAGCGTTACCGGGACAACGGCGGGTCAGCAGTTCTTC. Its translation is CASSVTGTTAGQQFF.

The rearrangement joins TRBV14 to TRBJ2-7, with 10 bases identical to TRBD1. Germline values: CDR1 SGHDN, CDR2 FVKESK. This CDR3 is built from 16 residues. V gave up 1 base and J gave up 6 bases; unmatched junction bases: 9. Here the CDR3 reads CASSQVVGTGASEQYF. DNA for the CDR3: TGTGCCAGCAGCCAAGTAGTTGGGACAGGGGCCTCCGAGCAGTACTTC.

V is TRBV5-6 and J is TRBJ1-2; TRBD1 agrees at 7 bases. This CDR3 contains 13 residues. The germline V gene encodes CDR1 SGHDT and CDR2 YYEEEE. Losses at the gene ends were 1 base for V and 5 bases for J; bases not matched to a gene: 2. CDR3 in DNA: TGTGCCAGCAGCTTGACAGGGGCATATGGCTACACCTTC. It specifies CASSLTGAYGYTF.

V is TRBV7-3 and J is TRBJ2-1; TRBD2 matches 7 bases. Germline V gene data show CDR1 as SGHTA and CDR2 as FQGTGA. This CDR3 contains 13 residues. The ends lost 3 bases at V and 7 bases at J; junction bases unmatched: 3. CDR3 sequence: CASSFRRGNEQFF. The CDR3 DNA reads TGTGCCAGCAGCTTTCGGCGGGGGAATGAGCAGTTCTTC. Based on the CDR3 plus reference TRBV7-3 and TRBJ2-1, the full variable domain is GAGVSQTPSNKVTEKGKYVELRCDPISGHTALYWYRQSLGQGPEFLIYFQGTGAADDSGLPNDRFFAVRPEGSVSTLKIQRTERGDSAVYLCASSFRRGNEQFFGPGTRLTVL.

The CDR3 sequence is CASSGGGDPYEQYF. Here the CDR3 DNA reads TGTGCCAGCAGCGGTGGGGGGGACCCATACGAGCAGTACTTC. V and J are TRBV9 and TRBJ2-7; TRBD2 aligns across 7 bases. Germline assignment: CDR1 SGDLS and CDR2 YYNGEE. V dropped 3 bases and J dropped 4; count of bases not matched to a gene: 7. This CDR3 contains 14 residues.

V is TRBV28 and J is TRBJ2-5, with D unresolved. The CDR3 is 13 residues long. CDR1 and CDR2 (germline): MDHEN, SYDVKM. V was pared by 1 base and J by 7 bases, with 10 bases between. The CDR3 DNA follows: TGTGCCAGCAGTTTATCCCTCCCGTTGACCCAGTACTTC. Amino acid sequence: CASSLSLPLTQYF.

The chain is built from TRBV5-8 and TRBJ1-1, with D perhaps matching TRBD1 (5 bases). Germline CDR1 reads SGHTS; CDR2 reads YDEGEE. V gave up 10 bases and J gave up 1 base, with 20 bases separating them. The CDR3 loop spans 15 amino acids. CDR3 amino acids: CAARGWREENTEAFF. CDR3 DNA: TGTGCCGCACGGGGGTGGAGGGAAGAGAACACTGAAGCTTTCTTT. Full variable domain (remainder filled in from reference TRBV5-8 and TRBJ1-1): EAGVTQSPTHLIKTRGQQATLRCSPISGHTSVYWYQQALGLGLQFLLWYDEGEERNRGNFPPRFSGRQFPNYSSELNVNALELEDSALYLCAARGWREENTEAFFGQGTRLTVV.

This clone was counted only a few times. V is TRBV7-9 and J is TRBJ1-4, with D unclear. V lost 4 bases and J 7 bases, leaving 13 bases between the germline ends. Germline loops: CDR1 SEHNR, CDR2 FQNEAQ (reference sequence). This CDR3 spans 14 amino acids. The CDR3, as DNA: TGTGCCAGCAGCTCCTCGCGGGGTCCTGAAAAACTGTTTTTT. This encodes CASSSSRGPEKLFF.

The chain joins TRBV14 to TRBJ2-1; a weak D match, TRBD1 (5 bases). CDR1 and CDR2 (germline): SGHDN, FVKESK. The CDR3 loop spans 13 amino acids. V was trimmed by 4 bases and J by 9 bases, leaving 13 bases between them. The CDR3 spells CASSPRVIGEQFF. The DNA of the CDR3 is TGTGCCAGCAGCCCCAGGGTTATAGGTGAGCAGTTCTTC. Supplemented by reference TRBV14 and TRBJ2-1, the full variable domain reads EAGVTQFPSHSVIEKGQTVTLRCDPISGHDNLYWYRRVMGKEIKFLLHFVKESKQDESGMPNNRFLAERTGGTYSTLKVQPAELEDSGVYFCASSPRVIGEQFFGPGTRLTVL.

This chain joins TRBV5-6 and TRBJ2-5; 7 bases align to TRBD1. The ends lost 3 bases at V and 7 bases at J; junction bases unmatched: 12. CDR3 length: 15 residues. Germline V gives CDR1 SGHDT, CDR2 YYEEEE. The CDR3 region has the DNA TGTGCCAGCAGCTCTGACAGGGAAGAACGGCGGACCCAGTACTTC. Its protein product is CASSSDREERRTQYF.

The rearrangement joins TRBV28 to TRBJ2-1; 10 bases are a match to TRBD2. V lost 6 bases and J lost 0; bases outside the gene matches: 11. CDR3 length: 18 amino acids. Germline values: CDR1 MDHEN, CDR2 SYDVKM. CDR3 bases: TGTGCCAGCAGACCAATCACTAGCGGGGTAAGCTCCTACAATGAGCAGTTCTTC. It codes for CASRPITSGVSSYNEQFF.

The rearrangement joins TRBV4-3 to TRBJ2-7, with 9 positions matching TRBD2. There are 13 residues in the CDR3. The junction had 4 bases not matched to a gene; V was cut back by 5 bases and J by 5 bases. CDR1 is LGHNA and CDR2 is YSLEER in the germline V gene. CDR3 loop: CASSVRLADEQYF. CDR3 DNA sequence: TGCGCCAGCAGCGTGAGACTAGCGGACGAGCAGTACTTC.

The chain employs TRBV7-2 and TRBJ1-1, with TRBD1 as a possible D gene (5 bases). V was trimmed by 2 bases and J by 7 bases, leaving 11 bases between them. The CDR3 covers 13 residues. Germline V gives CDR1 SGHTA, CDR2 FQGNSA. The CDR3 bases are TGTGCCAGCAGCTTAATGGGTCAGGGTGAAGCTTTCTTT. Translated: CASSLMGQGEAFF.

This clone has more than one count but fewer than ten. The rearrangement uses TRBV30 and TRBJ2-7; 11 bases are shared with TRBD2. The V segment lost 2 bases and the J segment 0 bases; nucleotides outside the gene matches: 3. Germline values: CDR1 GTSNPN, CDR2 SVGIG (reference sequence). The CDR3 covers 15 residues. CDR3 sequence (DNA): TGTGCCTGGAGTATAGCGGGAGGGCCCTCCTACGAGCAGTACTTC. Encoded protein: CAWSIAGGPSYEQYF.

The chain carries TRBV28 and TRBJ2-1, with 9 bases lining up with TRBD2. The CDR3 is 18 residues long. Trimming took 1 base from V and 0 from J; bases not matched to a gene: 7. Per the germline V gene, CDR1 is MDHEN and CDR2 is SYDVKM. Written as DNA, the CDR3 is TGTGCCAGCAGTTTATTTGGGAGCGGGAGGACCTCCTACAATGAGCAGTTCTTC. It yields the protein CASSLFGSGRTSYNEQFF.